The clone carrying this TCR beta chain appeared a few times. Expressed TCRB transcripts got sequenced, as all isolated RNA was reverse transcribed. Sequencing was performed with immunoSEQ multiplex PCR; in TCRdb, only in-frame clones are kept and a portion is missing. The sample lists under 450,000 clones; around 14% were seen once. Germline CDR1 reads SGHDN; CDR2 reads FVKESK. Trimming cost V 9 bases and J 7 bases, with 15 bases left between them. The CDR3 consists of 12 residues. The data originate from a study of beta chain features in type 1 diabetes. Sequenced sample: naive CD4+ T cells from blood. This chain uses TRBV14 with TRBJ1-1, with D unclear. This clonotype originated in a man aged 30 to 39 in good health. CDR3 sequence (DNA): TGTGCCAGTCGGAATCTTCGGAATGAAGCTTTCTTT. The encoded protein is CASRNLRNEAFF.